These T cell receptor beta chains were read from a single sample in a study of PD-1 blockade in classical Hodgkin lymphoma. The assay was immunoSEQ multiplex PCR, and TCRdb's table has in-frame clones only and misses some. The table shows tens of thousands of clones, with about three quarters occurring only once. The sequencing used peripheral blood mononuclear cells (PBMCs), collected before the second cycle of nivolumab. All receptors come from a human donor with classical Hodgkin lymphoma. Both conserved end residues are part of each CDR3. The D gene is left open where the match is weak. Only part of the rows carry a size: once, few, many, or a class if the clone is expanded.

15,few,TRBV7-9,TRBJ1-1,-,TGTGCCAGCAGCTATATGAGGGCTCTGAACACTGAAGCTTTCTTT,CASSYMRALNTEAFF
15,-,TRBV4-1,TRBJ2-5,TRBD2,TGCGCCAGCAGCCAAGTTAGCGGGGGGAGAGAGACCCAGTACTTC,CASSQVSGGRETQYF
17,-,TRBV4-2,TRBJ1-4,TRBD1,TGTGCCAGCAGCCATGTCCCGGGACAGGGAGGGGGTGAAAAACTGTTTTTT,CASSHVPGQGGGEKLFF
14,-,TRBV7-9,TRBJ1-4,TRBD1,TGTGCCAGCAGCCTGATGACAGGGGGAGGAAAACTGTTTTTT,CASSLMTGGGKLFF
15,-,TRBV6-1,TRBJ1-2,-,TGTGCCAGCAGTGAAAATGGAGGAGCCCACTATGGCTACACCTTC,CASSENGGAHYGYTF
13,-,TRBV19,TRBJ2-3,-,TGTGCCAGTAGTATAGGGATGACTGGTACGCAGTATTTT,CASSIGMTGTQYF
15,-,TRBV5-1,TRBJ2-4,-,TGCGCCAGCAGCTTGGACCCGGGACCCCAAAACATTCAGTACTTC,CASSLDPGPQNIQYF
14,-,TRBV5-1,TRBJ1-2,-,TGCGCCAGCAGCTTGGGACAGACAAGCTATGGCTACACCTTC,CASSLGQTSYGYTF
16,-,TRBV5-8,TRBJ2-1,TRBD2,TGTGCCAGCAGCTCCCCTCGGACTAGAGCCAACAATGAGCAGTTCTTC,CASSSPRTRANNEQFF
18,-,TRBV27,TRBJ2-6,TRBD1,TGTGCCAGCAGACGACAGGGGGCGAGGGACGCTGGGGCCAACGTCCTGACTTTC,CASRRQGARDAGANVLTF
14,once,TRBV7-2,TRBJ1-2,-,TGTGCCAGCAGTTTCCAGCTAGGGGCCTATGGCTACACCTTC,CASSFQLGAYGYTF
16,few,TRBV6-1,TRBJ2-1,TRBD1,TGTGCCAGCAGTGAAAGGACAGGGGGGTCCTACAATGAGCAGTTCTTC,CASSERTGGSYNEQFF
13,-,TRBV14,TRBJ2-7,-,TGTGCCAGCAGCCAAGATCTCGGGGGCGAGCAGTACTTC,CASSQDLGGEQYF
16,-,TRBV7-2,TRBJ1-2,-,TGTGCCAGCAGCCCCAACCCGGAGGGGTATTACTATGGCTACACCTTC,CASSPNPEGYYYGYTF
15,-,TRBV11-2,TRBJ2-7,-,TGTGCCAGCAGCTTTCTAGTTTCGGGGGCCTACGAGCAGTACTTC,CASSFLVSGAYEQYF
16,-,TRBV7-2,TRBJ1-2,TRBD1,TGTGCCAGCAGCCCGCGGACAGGTCTAGGAGCAGCTGGCTACACCTTC,CASSPRTGLGAAGYTF
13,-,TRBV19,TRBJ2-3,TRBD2,TGTGCCAGTAGTATAGGGAATAGCGGGGGTCAGTATTTT,CASSIGNSGGQYF
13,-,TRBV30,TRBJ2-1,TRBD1,TGTGCCTGGAGTAAGGGACAGGGGGATGAGCAGTTCTTC,CAWSKGQGDEQFF
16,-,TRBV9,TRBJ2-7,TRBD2,TGTGCCAGCAGCGTAGCAGGGACTAGCGGGAGGACCGAGCAGTACTTC,CASSVAGTSGRTEQYF
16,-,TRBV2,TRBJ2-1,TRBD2,TGTGCCAGCAGAAAGACTAGCGGGGGCCTCTACAATGAGCAGTTCTTC,CASRKTSGGLYNEQFF
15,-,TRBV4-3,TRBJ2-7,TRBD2,TGCGCCAGCAGCCCTCAGCGGGGGCTCTCCTACGAGCAGTACTTC,CASSPQRGLSYEQYF
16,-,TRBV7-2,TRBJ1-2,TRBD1,TGTGCCAGCAGCCTTCGGAGGACAGGGGTTATCTATGGCTACACCTTC,CASSLRRTGVIYGYTF
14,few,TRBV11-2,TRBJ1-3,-,TGTGCCAGCAGCTTAAGGGGCGCCGGAAACACCATATATTTT,CASSLRGAGNTIYF
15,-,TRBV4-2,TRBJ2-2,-,TGTGCCAGCAGCCAAGGTGGGAGCTCCACCGGGGAGCTGTTTTTT,CASSQGGSSTGELFF
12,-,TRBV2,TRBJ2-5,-,TGTGCCAGCAGTGAAATTGGGGATGGCCAGTACTTC,CASSEIGDGQYF
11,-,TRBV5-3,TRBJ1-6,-,TGTGCCAGAAGCTTGGACACCCCCCTCCACTTT,CARSLDTPLHF
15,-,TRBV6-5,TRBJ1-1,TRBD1,TGTGCCAGCAGTTCCCCGAGACAGGGTAACGGAGAAGCTTTCTTT,CASSSPRQGNGEAFF
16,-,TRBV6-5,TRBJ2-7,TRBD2,TGTGCCAGCAGTTGTAGCGGGATCGGGGAGGCCTACGAGCAGTACTTC,CASSCSGIGEAYEQYF